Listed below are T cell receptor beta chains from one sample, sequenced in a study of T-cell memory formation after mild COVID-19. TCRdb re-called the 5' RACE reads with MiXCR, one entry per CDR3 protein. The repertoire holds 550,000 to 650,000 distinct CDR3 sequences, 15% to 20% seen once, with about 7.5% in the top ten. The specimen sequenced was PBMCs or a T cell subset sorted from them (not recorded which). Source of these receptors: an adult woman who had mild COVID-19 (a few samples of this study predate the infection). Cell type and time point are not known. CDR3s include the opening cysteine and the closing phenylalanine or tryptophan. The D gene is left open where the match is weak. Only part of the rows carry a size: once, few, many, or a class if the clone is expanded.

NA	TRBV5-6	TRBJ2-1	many	TGTGCCAGCAGCTTGGCCCGTGGCAATGAGCAGTTCTTC	CASSLARGNEQFF
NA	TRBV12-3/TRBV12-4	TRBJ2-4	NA	TGTGCCAGCAGTCCCCCAGGCGGGTTGAACAAAAACATTCAGTACTTC	CASSPPGGLNKNIQYF
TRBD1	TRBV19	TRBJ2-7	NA	TGTGCCAGTAGACAGGGACAGGGGGCGCAGCGCGAGCAGTACTTC	CASRQGQGAQREQYF
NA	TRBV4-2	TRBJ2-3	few	TGTGCCAGCAGCCAAGATCGGCGCGGACGCACAGATACGCAGTATTTT	CASSQDRRGRTDTQYF
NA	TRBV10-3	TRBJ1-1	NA	TGTGCCATCCGGTCCGGACAGTACACTGAAGCTTTCTTT	CAIRSGQYTEAFF
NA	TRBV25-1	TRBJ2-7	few	TGTGCCACGGCGGGGACATCAAGCTCCTACGAGCAGTACTTC	CATAGTSSSYEQYF
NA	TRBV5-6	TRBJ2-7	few	TGTGCCAGCAGGCAAACAGGTAACGAGCAGTACTTC	CASRQTGNEQYF
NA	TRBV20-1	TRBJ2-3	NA	TGCAGACCTGGGCTGAGCAAAGATACGCAGTATTTT	CRPGLSKDTQYF
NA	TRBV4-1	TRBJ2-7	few	TGCGCCAGCAGCCAAGACTACAGGGATCTTAAGTACTTC	CASSQDYRDLKYF
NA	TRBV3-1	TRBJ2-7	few	TGTGCCAGCAGCCAAGATCCTAGTGACGAGCAGTACTTC	CASSQDPSDEQYF
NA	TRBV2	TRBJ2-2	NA	TGTGCCAGCATAAGGACTACTAACACCGGGGAGCTGTTTTTT	CASIRTTNTGELFF
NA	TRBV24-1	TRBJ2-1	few	TGTGCCACCAGTGATTCGAAGGGCCATCCTTACAATGAGCAGTTCTTC	CATSDSKGHPYNEQFF
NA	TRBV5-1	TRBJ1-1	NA	TGCGCCAGCAACGGGAACACTGAAGCTTTCTTT	CASNGNTEAFF
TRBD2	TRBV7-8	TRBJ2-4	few	TGTGCCAGCAGCTTAGTGTCGTCTAGCGGGAGGATTTCCAAAAACATTCAGTACTTC	CASSLVSSSGRISKNIQYF
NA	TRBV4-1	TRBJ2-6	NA	TGCGCCAGCAGTACTGACAGGGGGGCCAACGTCCTGACTTTC	CASSTDRGANVLTF
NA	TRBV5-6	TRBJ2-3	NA	TGTGCCAGCAGCGCCCGCGGCAGAATCGGTGGAGATACGCAGTATTTT	CASSARGRIGGDTQYF
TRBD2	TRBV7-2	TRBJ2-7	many	TGTGCCAGCAGCCCGCAAGCGGGAAGCCGCTCCTACGAGCAGTACTTC	CASSPQAGSRSYEQYF
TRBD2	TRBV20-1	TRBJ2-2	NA	TGCAGTGCGGAACGGACTAGCGGGAGCCCAGGGGAGCTGTTTTTT	CSAERTSGSPGELFF
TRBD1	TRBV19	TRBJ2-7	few	TGTGCCAGTAGTGATCGACAGGGGGCGTACGAGCAGTACTTC	CASSDRQGAYEQYF
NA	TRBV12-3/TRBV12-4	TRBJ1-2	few	TGTGCCAGCAGTCCCCGGCAGCGGATGATTAACTATGGCTACACCTTC	CASSPRQRMINYGYTF
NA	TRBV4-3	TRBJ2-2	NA	TGCGCCAGCAGCTCGAACCGGGCCTCAAAGAGGGGGGAGCTGTTTTTT	CASSSNRASKRGELFF
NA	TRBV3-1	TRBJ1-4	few	TGTGCCAGCAGCGCATCTCTTGCAACTAATGAAAAACTGTTTTTT	CASSASLATNEKLFF
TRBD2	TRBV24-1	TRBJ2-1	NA	TGTGCCACCAGTGATTTAGGGGACTATGGATACTATGAGCAGTTCTTC	CATSDLGDYGYYEQFF
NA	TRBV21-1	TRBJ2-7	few	TGTGCCAGCAGCAAAGTGAGAGACAGGGGGCCCCACGAGCAGTACTTC	CASSKVRDRGPHEQYF
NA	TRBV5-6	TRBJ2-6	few	TGTGCCAGCAGCTTGTTCGGGGGAGCCAACGTCCTGACTTTC	CASSLFGGANVLTF
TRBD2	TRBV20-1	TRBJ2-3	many	TGCAGTGCTAGAGATGGTACTAGCGACGTGGCAGATACGCAGTATTTT	CSARDGTSDVADTQYF
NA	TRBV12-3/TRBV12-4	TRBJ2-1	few	TGTGCCAGCAGCCCCGGGACACAAAACTACAATGAGCAGTTCTTC	CASSPGTQNYNEQFF
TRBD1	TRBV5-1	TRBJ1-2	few	TGCGCCAGCAGCTTGGCGGACAGGGGCTCTGGCTACACCTTC	CASSLADRGSGYTF
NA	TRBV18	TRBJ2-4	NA	TGTGCCAGCTCACCAAGGGCCCCGCCGGAAAACATTCAGTACTTC	CASSPRAPPENIQYF
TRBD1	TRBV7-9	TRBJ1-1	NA	TGTGCCACCCTCACGACAGGGCGGACTGAAGCTTTCTTT	CATLTTGRTEAFF
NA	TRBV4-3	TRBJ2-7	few	TGCGCCAGCAGCCAAGGTCTCAGGGTAATCCCCCACGAGCAGTACTTC	CASSQGLRVIPHEQYF
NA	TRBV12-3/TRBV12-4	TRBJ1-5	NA	TGTGCCAGCAGTTTTTTGGACGGAACTAGCAATCAGCGCCAGCATTTT	CASSFLDGTSNQRQHF
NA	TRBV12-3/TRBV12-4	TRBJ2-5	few	TGTGCCAGCAGTTTGAATAGGCGCCGAGAGACCCAGTACTTC	CASSLNRRRETQYF